This T cell receptor beta chain was captured in a study of blood T cell repertoires in COVID-19. Sequencing was performed with immunoSEQ multiplex PCR; in TCRdb, only in-frame clones are kept and a portion is missing. The sample contains about 250,000 clones, approximately 82% of which appear only once. Germline CDR1 and CDR2: LNHDA and SQIVND (reference sequence). V lost 3 bases and J 6 bases, leaving 11 bases between the germline ends. This CDR3 spans 14 amino acids. This chain connects TRBV19 to TRBJ1-4; D gene uncertain. The receptor was derived from a man of 80 years or more with acute or convalescent COVID-19. Sequences were obtained from peripheral blood. CDR3 residues: CASSIGGGHEKLFF. The CDR3 DNA is TGTGCCAGTAGTATTGGAGGAGGGCATGAAAAACTGTTTTTT.